A selection of T cell receptor beta chains follows, all from one sample in a study of T cell repertoires in cytomegalovirus infection. Each CDR3 protein gets one entry after TCRdb re-called the reads with MiXCR. The sample contains some 270,000 distinct CDR3 sequences, under 25% of which appear only once. No antigen is known for these receptors. The material was cultured PBMCs, obtained from culture after CMV antigen stimulation. Receptor source: a human donor in good health (CMV status not recorded). Some clones in this sample may be carry-over from other donors' samples. Both conserved end residues are trimmed from each CDR3.

TRBV7-6	TRBJ1-3	ASSPGTSGNTIY
TRBV7-2	TRBJ2-5	ASRKTGETQY
TRBV25-1	TRBJ1-1	ASSARTDRGGLEAF
TRBV20-1	TRBJ2-3	SANPLGDHGDTQY
TRBV4-3	TRBJ2-5	ASSQGVLPRETQY
TRBV4-1	TRBJ1-2	ASSQVNRGHGYT
TRBV20-1	TRBJ2-7	SAPPRPLGQELYEQY
TRBV11-3	TRBJ2-1	ASSQWTSGDNEQF
TRBV6-6	TRBJ2-7	ASRNKREGEQY
TRBV6-2/TRBV6-3	TRBJ2-2	ASSHRVDRGTGELF
TRBV5-4	TRBJ2-2	ASKYAGTGELF
TRBV20-1	TRBJ2-1	SATLAGPYNEQF
TRBV14	TRBJ1-6	ASSQGGVSPLH
TRBV7-9	TRBJ2-3	ASSLGRFTDTQY
TRBV11-2	TRBJ2-3	ASSLKRDSSRDTQY
TRBV11-2	TRBJ2-3	ASSSNSGTSTDTQY
TRBV2	TRBJ1-4	ASSGQANMGEKLF